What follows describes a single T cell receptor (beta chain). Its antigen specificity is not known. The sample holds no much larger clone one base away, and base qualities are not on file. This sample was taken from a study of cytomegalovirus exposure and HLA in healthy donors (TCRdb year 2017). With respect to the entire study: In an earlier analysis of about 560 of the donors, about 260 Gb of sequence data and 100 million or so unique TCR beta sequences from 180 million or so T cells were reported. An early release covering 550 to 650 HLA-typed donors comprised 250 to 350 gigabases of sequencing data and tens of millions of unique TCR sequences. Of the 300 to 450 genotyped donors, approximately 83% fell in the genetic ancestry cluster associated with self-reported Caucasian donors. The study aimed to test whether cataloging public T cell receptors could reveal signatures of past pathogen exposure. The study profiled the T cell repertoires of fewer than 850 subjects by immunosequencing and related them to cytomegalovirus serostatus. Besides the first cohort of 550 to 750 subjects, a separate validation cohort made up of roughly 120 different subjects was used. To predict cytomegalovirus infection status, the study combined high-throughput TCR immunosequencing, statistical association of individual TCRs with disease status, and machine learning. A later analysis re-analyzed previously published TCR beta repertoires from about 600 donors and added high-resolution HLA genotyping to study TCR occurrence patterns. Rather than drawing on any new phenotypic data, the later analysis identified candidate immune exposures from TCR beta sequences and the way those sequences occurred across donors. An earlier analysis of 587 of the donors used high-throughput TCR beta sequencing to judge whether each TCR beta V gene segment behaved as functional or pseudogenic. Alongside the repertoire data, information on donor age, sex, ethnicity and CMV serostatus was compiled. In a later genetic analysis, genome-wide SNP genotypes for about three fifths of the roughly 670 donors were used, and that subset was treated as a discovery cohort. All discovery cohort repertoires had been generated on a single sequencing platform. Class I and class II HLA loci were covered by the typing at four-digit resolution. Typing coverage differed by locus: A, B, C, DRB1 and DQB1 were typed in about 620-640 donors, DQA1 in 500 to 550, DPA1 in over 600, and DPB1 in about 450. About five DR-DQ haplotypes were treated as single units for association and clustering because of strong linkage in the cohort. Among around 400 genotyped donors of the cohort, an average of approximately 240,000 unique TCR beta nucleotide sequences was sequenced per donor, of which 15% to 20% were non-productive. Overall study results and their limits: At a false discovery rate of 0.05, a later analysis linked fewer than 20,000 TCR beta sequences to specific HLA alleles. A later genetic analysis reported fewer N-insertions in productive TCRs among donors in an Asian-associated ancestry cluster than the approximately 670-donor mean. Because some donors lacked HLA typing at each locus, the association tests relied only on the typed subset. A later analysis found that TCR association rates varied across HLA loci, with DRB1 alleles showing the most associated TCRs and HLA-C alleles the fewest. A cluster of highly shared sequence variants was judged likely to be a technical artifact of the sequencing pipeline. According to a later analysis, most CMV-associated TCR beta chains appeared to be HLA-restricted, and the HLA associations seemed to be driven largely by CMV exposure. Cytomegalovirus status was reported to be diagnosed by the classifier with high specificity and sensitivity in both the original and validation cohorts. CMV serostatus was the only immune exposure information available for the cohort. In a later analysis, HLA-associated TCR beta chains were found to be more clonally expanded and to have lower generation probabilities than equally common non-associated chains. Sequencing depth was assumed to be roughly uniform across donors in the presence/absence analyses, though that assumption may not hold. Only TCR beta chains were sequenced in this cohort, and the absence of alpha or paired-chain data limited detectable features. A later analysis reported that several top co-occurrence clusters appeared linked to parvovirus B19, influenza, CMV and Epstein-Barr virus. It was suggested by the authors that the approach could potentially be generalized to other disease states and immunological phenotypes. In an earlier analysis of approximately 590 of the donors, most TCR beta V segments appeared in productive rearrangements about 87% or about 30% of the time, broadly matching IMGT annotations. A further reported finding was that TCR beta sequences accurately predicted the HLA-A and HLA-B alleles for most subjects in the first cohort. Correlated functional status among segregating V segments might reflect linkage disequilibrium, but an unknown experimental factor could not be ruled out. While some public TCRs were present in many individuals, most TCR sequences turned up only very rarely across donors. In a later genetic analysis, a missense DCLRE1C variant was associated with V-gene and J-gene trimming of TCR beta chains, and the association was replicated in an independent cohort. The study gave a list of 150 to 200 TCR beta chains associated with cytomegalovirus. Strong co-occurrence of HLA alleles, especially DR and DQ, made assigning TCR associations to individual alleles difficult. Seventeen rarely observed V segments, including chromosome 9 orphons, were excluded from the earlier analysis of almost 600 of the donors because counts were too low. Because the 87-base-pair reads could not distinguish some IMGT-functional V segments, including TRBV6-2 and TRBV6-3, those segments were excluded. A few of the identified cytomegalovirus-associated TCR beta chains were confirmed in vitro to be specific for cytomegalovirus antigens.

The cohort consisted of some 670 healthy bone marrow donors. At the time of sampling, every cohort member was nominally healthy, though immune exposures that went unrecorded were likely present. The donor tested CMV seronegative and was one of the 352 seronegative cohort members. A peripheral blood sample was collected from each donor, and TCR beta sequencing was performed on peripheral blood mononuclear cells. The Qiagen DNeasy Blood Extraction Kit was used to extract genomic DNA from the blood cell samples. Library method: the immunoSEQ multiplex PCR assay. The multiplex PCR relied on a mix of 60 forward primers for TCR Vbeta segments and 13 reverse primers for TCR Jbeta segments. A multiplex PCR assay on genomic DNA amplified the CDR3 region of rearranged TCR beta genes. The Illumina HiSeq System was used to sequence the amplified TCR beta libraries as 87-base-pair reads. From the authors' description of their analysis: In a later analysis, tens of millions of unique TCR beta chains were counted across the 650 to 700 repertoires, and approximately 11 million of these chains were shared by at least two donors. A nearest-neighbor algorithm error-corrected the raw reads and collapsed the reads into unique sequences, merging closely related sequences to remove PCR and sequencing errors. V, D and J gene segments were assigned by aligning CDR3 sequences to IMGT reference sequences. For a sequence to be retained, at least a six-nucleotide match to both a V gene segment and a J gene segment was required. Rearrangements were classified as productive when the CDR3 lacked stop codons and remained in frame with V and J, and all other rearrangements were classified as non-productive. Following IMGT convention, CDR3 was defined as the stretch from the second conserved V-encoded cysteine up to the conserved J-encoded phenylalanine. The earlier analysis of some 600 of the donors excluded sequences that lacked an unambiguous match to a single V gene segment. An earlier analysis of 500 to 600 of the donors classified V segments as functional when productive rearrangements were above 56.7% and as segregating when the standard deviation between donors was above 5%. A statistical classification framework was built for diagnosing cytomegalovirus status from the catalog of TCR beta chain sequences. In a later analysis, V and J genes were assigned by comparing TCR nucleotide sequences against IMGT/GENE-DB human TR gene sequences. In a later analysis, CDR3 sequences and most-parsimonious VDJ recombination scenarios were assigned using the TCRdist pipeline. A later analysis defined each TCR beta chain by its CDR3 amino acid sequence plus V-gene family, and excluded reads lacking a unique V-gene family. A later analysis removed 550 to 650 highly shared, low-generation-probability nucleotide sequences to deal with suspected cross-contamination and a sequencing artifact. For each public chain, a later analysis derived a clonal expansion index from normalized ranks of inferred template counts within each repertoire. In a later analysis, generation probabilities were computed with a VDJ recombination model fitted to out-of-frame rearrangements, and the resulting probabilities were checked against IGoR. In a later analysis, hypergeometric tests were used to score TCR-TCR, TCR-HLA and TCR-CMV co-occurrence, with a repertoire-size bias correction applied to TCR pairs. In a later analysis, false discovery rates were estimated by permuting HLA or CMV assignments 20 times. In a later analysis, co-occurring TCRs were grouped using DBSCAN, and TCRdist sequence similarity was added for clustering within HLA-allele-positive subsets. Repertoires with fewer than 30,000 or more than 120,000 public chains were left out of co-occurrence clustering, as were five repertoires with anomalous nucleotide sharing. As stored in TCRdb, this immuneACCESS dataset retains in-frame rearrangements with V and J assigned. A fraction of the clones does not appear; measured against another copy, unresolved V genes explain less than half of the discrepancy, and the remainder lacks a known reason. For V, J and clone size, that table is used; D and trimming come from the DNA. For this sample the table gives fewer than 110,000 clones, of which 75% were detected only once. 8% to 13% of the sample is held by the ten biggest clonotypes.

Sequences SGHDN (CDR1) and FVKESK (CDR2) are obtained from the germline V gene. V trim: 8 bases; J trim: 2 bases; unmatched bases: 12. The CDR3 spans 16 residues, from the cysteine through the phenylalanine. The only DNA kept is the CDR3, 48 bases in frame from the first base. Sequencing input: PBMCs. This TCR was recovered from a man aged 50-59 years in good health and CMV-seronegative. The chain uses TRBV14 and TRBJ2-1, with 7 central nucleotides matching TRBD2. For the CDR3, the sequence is CASGTQAGTTYNEQFF. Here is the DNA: TGTGCCAGCGGAACCCAAGCGGGGACCACCTACAATGAGCAGTTCTTC.